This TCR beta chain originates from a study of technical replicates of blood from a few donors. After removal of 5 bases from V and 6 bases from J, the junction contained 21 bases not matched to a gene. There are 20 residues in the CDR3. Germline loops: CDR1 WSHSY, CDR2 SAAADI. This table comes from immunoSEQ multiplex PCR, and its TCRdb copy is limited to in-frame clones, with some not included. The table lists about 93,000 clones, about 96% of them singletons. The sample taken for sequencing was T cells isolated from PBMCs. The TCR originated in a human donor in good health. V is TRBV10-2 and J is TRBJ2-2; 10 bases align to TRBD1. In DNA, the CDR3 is TGCGCCAGCAGTTTCTTTCCCTCCATGACAGGGGGCAAATGGTCCGGGGAGCTGTTTTTT. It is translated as CASSFFPSMTGGKWSGELFF.